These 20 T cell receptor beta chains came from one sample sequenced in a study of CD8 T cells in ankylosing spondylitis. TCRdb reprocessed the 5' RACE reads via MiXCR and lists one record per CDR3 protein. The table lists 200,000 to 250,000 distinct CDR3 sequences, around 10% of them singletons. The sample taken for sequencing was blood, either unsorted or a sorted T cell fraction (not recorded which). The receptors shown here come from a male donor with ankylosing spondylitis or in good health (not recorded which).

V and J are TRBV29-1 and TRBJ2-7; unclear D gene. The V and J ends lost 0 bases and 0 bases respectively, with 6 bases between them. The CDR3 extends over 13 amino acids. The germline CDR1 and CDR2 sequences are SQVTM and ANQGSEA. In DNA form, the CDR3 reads TGCAGCGTTGAAGATCTAGGCTCCTACGAGCAGTACTTC. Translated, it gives CSVEDLGSYEQYF.

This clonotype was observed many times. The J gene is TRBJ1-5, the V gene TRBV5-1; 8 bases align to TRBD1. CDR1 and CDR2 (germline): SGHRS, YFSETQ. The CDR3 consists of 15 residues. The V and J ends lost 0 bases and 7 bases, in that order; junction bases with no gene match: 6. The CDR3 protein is CASSLGQGNGQPQHF. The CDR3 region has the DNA TGCGCCAGCAGCTTGGGACAGGGGAATGGGCAGCCCCAGCATTTT.

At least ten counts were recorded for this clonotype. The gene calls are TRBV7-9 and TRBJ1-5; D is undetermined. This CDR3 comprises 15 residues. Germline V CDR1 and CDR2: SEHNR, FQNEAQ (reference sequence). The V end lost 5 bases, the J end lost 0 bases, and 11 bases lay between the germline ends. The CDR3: CASSPQIYSNQPQHF. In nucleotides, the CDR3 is TGTGCCAGCAGCCCACAAATATATAGCAATCAGCCCCAGCATTTT.

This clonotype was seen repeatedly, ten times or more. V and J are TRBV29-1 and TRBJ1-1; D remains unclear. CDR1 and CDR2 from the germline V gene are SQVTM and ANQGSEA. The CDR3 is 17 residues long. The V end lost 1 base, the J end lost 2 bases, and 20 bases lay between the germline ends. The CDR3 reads CSVEGHASRPGNTEAFF. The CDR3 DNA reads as TGCAGCGTTGAAGGTCACGCGTCGAGGCCCGGTAACACTGAAGCTTTCTTT.

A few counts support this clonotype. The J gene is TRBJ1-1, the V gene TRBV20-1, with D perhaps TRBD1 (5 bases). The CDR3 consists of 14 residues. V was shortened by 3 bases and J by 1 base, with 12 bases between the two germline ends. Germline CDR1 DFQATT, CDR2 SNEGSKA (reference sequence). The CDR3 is CSASLPGRNTEAFF. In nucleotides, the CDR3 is TGCAGTGCTAGTTTGCCAGGGAGGAACACTGAAGCTTTCTTT.

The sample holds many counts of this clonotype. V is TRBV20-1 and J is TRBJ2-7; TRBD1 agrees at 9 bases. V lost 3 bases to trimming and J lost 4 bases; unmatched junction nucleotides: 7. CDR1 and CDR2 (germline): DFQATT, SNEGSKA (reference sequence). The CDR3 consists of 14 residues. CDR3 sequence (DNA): TGCAGTGCTAGTCCCGGGACAGGGTTTTACGAGCAGTACTTC. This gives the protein CSASPGTGFYEQYF.

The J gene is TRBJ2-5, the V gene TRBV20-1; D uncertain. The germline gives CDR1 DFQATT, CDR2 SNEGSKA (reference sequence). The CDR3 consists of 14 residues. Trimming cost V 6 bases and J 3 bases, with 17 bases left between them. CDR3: CSAIPAVFKETQYF. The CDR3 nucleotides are TGCAGTGCCATCCCCGCGGTTTTTAAAGAGACCCAGTACTTC.

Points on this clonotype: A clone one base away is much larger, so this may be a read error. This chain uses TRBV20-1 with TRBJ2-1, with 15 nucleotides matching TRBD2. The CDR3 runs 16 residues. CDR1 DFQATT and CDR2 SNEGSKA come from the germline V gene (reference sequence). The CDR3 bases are TGCTGTGCTCCGCCCGGGACTAGCGGGAGGCCTAATGAGCAGTTCTTC. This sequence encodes CCAPPGTSGRPNEQFF.

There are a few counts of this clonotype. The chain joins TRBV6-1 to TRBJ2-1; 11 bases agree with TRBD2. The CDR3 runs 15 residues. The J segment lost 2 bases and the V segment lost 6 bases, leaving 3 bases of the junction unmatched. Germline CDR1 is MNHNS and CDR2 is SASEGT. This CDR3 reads CASRTSGMPYNEQFF. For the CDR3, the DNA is TGTGCCAGCAGGACTAGCGGGATGCCCTACAATGAGCAGTTCTTC.

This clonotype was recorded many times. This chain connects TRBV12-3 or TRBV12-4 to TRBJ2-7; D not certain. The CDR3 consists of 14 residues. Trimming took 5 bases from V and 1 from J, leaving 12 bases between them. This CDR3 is CASSSPWLSYEQYF. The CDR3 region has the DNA TGTGCCAGCAGTAGCCCTTGGCTGTCCTACGAGCAGTACTTC.

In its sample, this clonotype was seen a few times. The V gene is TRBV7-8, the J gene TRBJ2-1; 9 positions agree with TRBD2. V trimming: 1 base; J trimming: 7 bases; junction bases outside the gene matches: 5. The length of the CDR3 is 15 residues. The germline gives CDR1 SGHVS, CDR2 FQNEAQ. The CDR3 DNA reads TGTGCCAGCAGCTTAGAGAGCGGGGGGCATAATGAGCAGTTCTTC. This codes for CASSLESGGHNEQFF.

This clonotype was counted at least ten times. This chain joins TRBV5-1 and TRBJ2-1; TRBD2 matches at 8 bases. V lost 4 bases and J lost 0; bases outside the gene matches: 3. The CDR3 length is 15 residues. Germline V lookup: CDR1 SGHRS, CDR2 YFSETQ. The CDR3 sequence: CASSDGTSSYNEQFF. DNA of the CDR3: TGCGCCAGCAGCGACGGGACTAGCTCCTACAATGAGCAGTTCTTC.

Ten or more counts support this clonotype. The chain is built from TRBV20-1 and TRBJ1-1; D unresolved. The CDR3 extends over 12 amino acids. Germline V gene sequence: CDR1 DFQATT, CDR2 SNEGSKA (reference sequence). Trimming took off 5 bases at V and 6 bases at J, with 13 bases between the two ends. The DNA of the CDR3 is TGCAGTGCTTTTAGAGATCTCGCTGAAGCTTTCTTT. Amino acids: CSAFRDLAEAFF.

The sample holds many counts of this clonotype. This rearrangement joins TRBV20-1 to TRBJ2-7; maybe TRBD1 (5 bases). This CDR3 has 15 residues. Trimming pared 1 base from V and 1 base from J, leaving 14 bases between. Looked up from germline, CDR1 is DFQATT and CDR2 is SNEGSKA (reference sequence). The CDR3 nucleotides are TGCAGTGCTAGAGGACAGACAGAGGTTTCCTACGAGCAGTACTTC. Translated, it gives CSARGQTEVSYEQYF.

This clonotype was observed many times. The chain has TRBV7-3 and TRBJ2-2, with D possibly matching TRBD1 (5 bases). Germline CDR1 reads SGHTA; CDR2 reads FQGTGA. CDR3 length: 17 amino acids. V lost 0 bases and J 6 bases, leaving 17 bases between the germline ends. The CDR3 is CASSLTVSRAPSGELFF. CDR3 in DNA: TGTGCCAGCAGCTTAACGGTCTCCAGGGCGCCCTCCGGGGAGCTGTTTTTT.

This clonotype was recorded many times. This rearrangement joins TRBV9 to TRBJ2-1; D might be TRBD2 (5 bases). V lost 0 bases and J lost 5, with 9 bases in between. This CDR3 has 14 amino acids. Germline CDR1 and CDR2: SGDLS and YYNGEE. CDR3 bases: TGTGCCAGCAGCGTAGGGGGAGCAAACAATGAGCAGTTCTTC. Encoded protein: CASSVGGANNEQFF. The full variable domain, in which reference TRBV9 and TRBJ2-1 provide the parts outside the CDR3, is DSGVTQTPKHLITATGQRVTLRCSPRSGDLSVYWYQQSLDQGLQFLIQYYNGEERAKGNILERFSAQQFPDLHSELNLSSLELGDSALYFCASSVGGANNEQFFGPGTRLTVL.

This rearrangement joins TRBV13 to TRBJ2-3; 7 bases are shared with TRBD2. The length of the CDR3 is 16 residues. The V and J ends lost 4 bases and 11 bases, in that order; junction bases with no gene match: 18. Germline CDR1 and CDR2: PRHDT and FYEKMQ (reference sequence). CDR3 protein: CASSSLTTSDPRKQYF. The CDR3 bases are TGTGCCAGCAGCTCACTTACTACTAGCGACCCACGTAAGCAGTATTTT.

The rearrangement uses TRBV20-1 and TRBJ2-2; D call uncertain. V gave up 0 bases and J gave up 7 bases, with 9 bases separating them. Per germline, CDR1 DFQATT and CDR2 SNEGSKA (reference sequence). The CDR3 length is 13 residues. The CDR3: CSARDPWSGELFF. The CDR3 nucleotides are TGCAGTGCTAGAGATCCGTGGAGCGGGGAGCTGTTTTTT.

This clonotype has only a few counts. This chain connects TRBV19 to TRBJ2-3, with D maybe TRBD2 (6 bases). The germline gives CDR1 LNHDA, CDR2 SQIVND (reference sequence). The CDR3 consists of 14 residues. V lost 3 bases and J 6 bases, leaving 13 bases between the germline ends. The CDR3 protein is CASSIGHGTDTQYF. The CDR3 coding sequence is TGTGCCAGTAGTATCGGTCATGGGACTGATACGCAGTATTTT.

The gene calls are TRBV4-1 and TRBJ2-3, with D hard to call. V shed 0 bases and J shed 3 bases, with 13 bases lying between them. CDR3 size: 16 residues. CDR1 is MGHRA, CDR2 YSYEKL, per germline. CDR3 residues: CASSQDLAPGTDTQYF. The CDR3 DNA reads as TGCGCCAGCAGCCAAGATTTAGCTCCGGGTACAGATACGCAGTATTTT.